Following are 32 T cell receptor beta chains from one sample sequenced in a study of blood T cell repertoires in COVID-19. TCRdb's copy holds only in-frame clones and misses some; the assay was immunoSEQ multiplex PCR. Of approximately 74,000 clones in the sample, roughly 86% were seen once. The sequencing sample was made of peripheral blood. These TCRs come from a woman between 55 and 75 years old with acute or convalescent COVID-19.

The chain joins TRBV2 to TRBJ1-5; TRBD1 matches at 7 bases. CDR1 is SNHLY, CDR2 FYNNEI, per germline. The CDR3 sequence is 12 residues long. The ends lost 8 bases at V and 6 bases at J; junction bases unmatched: 4. This CDR3 reads CASDREGQPQHF. DNA for the CDR3: TGTGCCAGCGACAGGGAAGGTCAGCCCCAGCATTTT.

The genes are TRBV28 and TRBJ2-1; D may be TRBD1 (6 bases). The ends were cut back, 7 bases at V and 4 bases at J, with 8 bases in the middle. Germline V CDR1 and CDR2: MDHEN, SYDVKM. This CDR3 comprises 12 residues. CDR3 amino acids: CASKQGYNEQFF. Here the CDR3 DNA reads TGTGCCAGCAAACAGGGTTACAATGAGCAGTTCTTC. The whole variable domain, remainder taken from reference TRBV28 and TRBJ2-1, is DVKVTQSSRYLVKRTGEKVFLECVQDMDHENMFWYRQDPGLGLRLIYFSYDVKMKEKGDIPEGYSVSREKKERFSLILESASTNQTSMYLCASKQGYNEQFFGPGTRLTVL.

This clone was detected only once. This chain links TRBV28 with TRBJ1-1; no reliable D call. Trimming left V 5 bases short and J 0 bases short, with 7 bases between. CDR1 is MDHEN and CDR2 is SYDVKM in the germline V gene. This CDR3 has 13 residues. CDR3 residues: CASSTSVNTEAFF. CDR3 in DNA: TGTGCCAGCAGTACCTCAGTGAACACTGAAGCTTTCTTT.

This clone came up a few times. V usage is TRBV27 and J usage is TRBJ2-3; 11 nucleotides line up with TRBD2. The CDR3 contains 15 residues. Trimming cost V 4 bases and J 1 base; bases outside gene matches: 1. Germline CDR1 and CDR2: MNHEY and SMNVEV (reference sequence). The CDR3 is CASSSLAGGTDTQYF. The DNA for the CDR3 is TGTGCCAGCAGTTCACTAGCGGGAGGCACAGATACGCAGTATTTT.

The chain couples TRBV28 to TRBJ1-5, with D possibly matching TRBD1 (5 bases). The CDR3 is 19 amino acids. Germline V gene sequence: CDR1 MDHEN, CDR2 SYDVKM. The V end lost 1 base, the J end lost 6 bases, and 25 bases lay between the germline ends. DNA of the CDR3: TGTGCCAGCAGTTTATTACCCGACAGCGTCTCCCTCACAAGTCAGCCCCAGCATTTT. This codes for CASSLLPDSVSLTSQPQHF.

This clone was counted a single time. V usage is TRBV6-6 and J usage is TRBJ1-1; D uncertain. This CDR3 is built from 13 residues. V shed 5 bases and J shed 4 bases, with 11 bases lying between them. CDR1 and CDR2 from the germline V gene are MNHNY and SVGAGI (reference sequence). The CDR3 protein is CASSPTSFTEAFF. The CDR3 DNA sequence: TGTGCCAGCAGTCCGACAAGTTTCACTGAAGCTTTCTTT.

The chain joins TRBV7-9 to TRBJ2-7, with TRBD1 matching 10 bases. The CDR3 sequence is 15 residues long. Germline trimming cut 4 bases from V and 3 bases from J; bases unmatched to any gene: 6. The V gene's germline CDR1 is SEHNR and CDR2 FQNEAQ (reference sequence). This CDR3 reads CASSSFGQGVYEQYF. The CDR3 coding sequence is TGTGCCAGCAGCTCGTTCGGACAGGGGGTCTACGAGCAGTACTTC.

J is TRBJ2-2 and V is TRBV5-1, with 15 nucleotides matching TRBD2. The CDR3 spans 17 residues. From germline, CDR1 is SGHRS and CDR2 YFSETQ. The J segment lost 5 bases and the V segment lost 4 bases, leaving 6 bases of the junction unmatched. Here the CDR3 reads CASSTGLAGGVTGELFF. The CDR3 bases are TGCGCCAGCAGCACGGGACTAGCGGGAGGTGTGACCGGGGAGCTGTTTTTT. The variable domain in full, with the rest retrieved from reference TRBV5-1 and TRBJ2-2, is KAGVTQTPRYLIKTRGQQVTLSCSPISGHRSVSWYQQTPGQGLQFLFEYFSETQRNKGNFPGRFSGRQFSNSRSEMNVSTLELGDSALYLCASSTGLAGGVTGELFFGEGSRLTVL.

The chain is built from TRBV28 and TRBJ1-2; TRBD1 agrees at 7 bases. The germline V gene encodes CDR1 MDHEN and CDR2 SYDVKM. This CDR3 contains 14 residues. Losses at the gene ends were 4 bases for V and 4 bases for J; bases not matched to a gene: 6. CDR3 residues: CASSSPQGTYGYTF. In DNA, the CDR3 is TGTGCCAGCAGTTCTCCACAGGGGACCTATGGCTACACCTTC.

The V and J genes are TRBV20-1 and TRBJ2-1; TRBD2 matches at 10 bases. This CDR3 contains 15 residues. CDR1 and CDR2 from the germline V gene are DFQATT and SNEGSKA (reference sequence). The junction had 10 bases not matched to a gene; V was cut back by 3 bases and J by 8 bases. The chain's CDR3 is CSASLAGDYVDEQFF. CDR3 sequence (DNA): TGCAGTGCTAGTCTAGCGGGAGATTATGTCGATGAGCAGTTCTTC.

This clone has only one observation. This chain joins TRBV3-1 (or the pseudogene TRBV3-2) and TRBJ1-6; D might be TRBD1 (5 bases). Germline V gene lookup returns CDR1 LGHDT and CDR2 YNNKEL (reference sequence). V was cut by 10 bases and J by 9 bases, with 19 bases left in between. The length of the CDR3 is 14 residues. In DNA, the CDR3 is TGTGCCACCTCACGGGGCGGGGCAGGTTCACCCCTCCACTTT. It encodes CATSRGGAGSPLHF.

This chain joins TRBV20-1 and TRBJ1-4; unclear D gene. V was clipped by 4 bases and J by 4 bases, with 4 bases between them. Germline CDR1 DFQATT, CDR2 SNEGSKA (reference sequence). CDR3 size: 11 residues. Written as DNA, the CDR3 is TGCAGTGCTACACTTAATGAAAAACTGTTTTTT. Encoded protein: CSATLNEKLFF.

The rearrangement links TRBV14 to TRBJ1-2, with 7 bases aligning to TRBD1. Germline CDR1 is SGHDN and CDR2 is FVKESK. CDR3 length equals 14 residues. V gave up 4 bases and J gave up 4 bases; unmatched junction bases: 6. CDR3 DNA sequence: TGTGCCAGCAGCCGCTCAGGGGGAGCCTATGGCTACACCTTC. Translated, it gives CASSRSGGAYGYTF.

The rearrangement joins TRBV7-6 to TRBJ2-7; 7 bases are a match to TRBD2. The J segment lost 6 bases and the V segment lost 5 bases, leaving 10 bases of the junction unmatched. The germline V gene encodes CDR1 SGHVS and CDR2 FNYEAQ. The CDR3 covers 14 residues. In DNA form, the CDR3 reads TGTGCCAGCAGCCCGGCGGGGGAGGACACCGAGCAGTACTTC. It yields the protein CASSPAGEDTEQYF.

The chain combines TRBV5-5 with TRBJ1-1; D not certain. Trimming took 1 base from V and 7 from J, leaving 8 bases between them. This CDR3 has 12 amino acids. The germline CDR1 and CDR2 sequences are SGHKS and YYEKEE (reference sequence). The CDR3 region is CASSLWGGEAFF. In nucleotides, the CDR3 is TGTGCCAGCAGCTTGTGGGGAGGTGAAGCTTTCTTT.

This chain links TRBV2 with TRBJ2-3; 10 positions match TRBD2. J gave up 1 base and V 7 bases, and 2 bases lay outside the gene matches. This CDR3 region has 14 residues. Germline lookup yields CDR1 SNHLY and CDR2 FYNNEI. CDR3 nucleotide sequence: TGTGCCAGCACTAGCGGGAGCGGCACAGATACGCAGTATTTT. It specifies CASTSGSGTDTQYF.

The chain links TRBV9 to TRBJ2-3; D unresolved. CDR1 is SGDLS and CDR2 is YYNGEE in the germline V gene. There are 12 residues in the CDR3. The germline V and J ends were trimmed by 4 bases and 4 bases, with 7 bases remaining between them. The CDR3: CASSSRADTQYF. CDR3 in DNA: TGTGCCAGCAGCTCCCGGGCAGATACGCAGTATTTT.

The chain couples TRBV7-9 to TRBJ2-1, with D maybe TRBD2 (6 bases). This CDR3 spans 14 amino acids. V lost 6 bases, J lost 6 bases, and 15 bases lay in between. CDR1 SEHNR and CDR2 FQNEAQ come from the germline V gene (reference sequence). The CDR3 sequence is CASSASAGSNEQFF. As DNA, the CDR3 is TGTGCCAGCAGTGCTAGCGCTGGTAGCAATGAGCAGTTCTTC.

The J gene is TRBJ2-3, the V gene TRBV5-1; 7 bases align to TRBD2. The CDR3 extends over 18 amino acids. Losses at the gene ends were 3 bases for V and 6 bases for J; bases not matched to a gene: 19. Germline V CDR1 and CDR2: SGHRS, YFSETQ. CDR3 sequence (DNA): TGCGCCAGCAGCTACGCCGGGCGGAGCGGGGAGGCAACCGATACGCAGTATTTT. Its translation: CASSYAGRSGEATDTQYF.

The chain employs TRBV5-1 and TRBJ2-1, with D perhaps matching TRBD1 (5 bases). CDR1 and CDR2 from the germline V gene are SGHRS and YFSETQ. The V gene lost 4 bases and the J gene lost 0 bases, with 17 bases spanning the gap. CDR3 length equals 17 residues. The CDR3 sequence: CASSTRTQTLSYNEQFF. CDR3 nucleotides: TGCGCCAGCAGCACCAGGACACAAACCCTCTCCTACAATGAGCAGTTCTTC.

CDR3 region: CASSVGWTSWAEAFF. The DNA for the CDR3 is TGTGCCAGCAGCGTAGGGTGGACTTCATGGGCTGAAGCTTTCTTT. The chain has TRBV9 and TRBJ1-1, with D unresolved. The V end was cut by 0 bases, the J end by 6 bases, with 15 bases between. From germline, CDR1 is SGDLS and CDR2 YYNGEE. This CDR3 spans 15 amino acids.

This clone was seen only once. The chain uses TRBV11-2 and TRBJ1-1; D is uncertain. From germline, CDR1 is SGHAT and CDR2 FQNNGV. V dropped 1 base and J dropped 1 base, with 7 bases sitting between them. CDR3 length: 14 amino acids. CDR3 residues: CASSLVPENTEAFF. The DNA for the CDR3 is TGTGCCAGCAGCTTAGTTCCAGAGAACACTGAAGCTTTCTTT.

The chain is built from TRBV5-5 and TRBJ2-7, with 9 bases aligning to TRBD1. Germline V lookup: CDR1 SGHKS, CDR2 YYEKEE (reference sequence). Trimming at V came to 0 bases and at J to 6 bases, leaving 4 bases not matched to a gene. The CDR3 is 14 residues long. The CDR3 region has the DNA TGTGCCAGCAGCTTGGGTGGACAGGGGATCGAGCAGTACTTC. Translation: CASSLGGQGIEQYF.

The chain uses TRBV6-5 and TRBJ1-1; D might be TRBD1 (5 bases). The CDR3 sequence is 13 residues long. The germline gives CDR1 MNHEY, CDR2 SVGAGI. Trimming removed 6 bases at V and 1 base at J, with 9 bases between. The CDR3 sequence is CASRMTENTEAFF. The CDR3 DNA follows: TGTGCCAGCAGAATGACAGAGAACACTGAAGCTTTCTTT.

This rearrangement joins TRBV7-6 to TRBJ2-5, with 7 bases fitting TRBD1. The germline gives CDR1 SGHVS, CDR2 FNYEAQ. The ends lost 1 base at V and 4 bases at J; junction bases unmatched: 15. The CDR3 loop spans 18 amino acids. Here the CDR3 reads CASSLVPPGQFLVETQYF. For the CDR3, the DNA is TGTGCCAGCAGCTTAGTTCCCCCGGGACAGTTTCTGGTAGAGACCCAGTACTTC.

This clone was recorded once. The chain is built from TRBV7-2 and TRBJ1-5; D is possibly TRBD1 (5 bases). V shed 1 base and J shed 4 bases, with 11 bases lying between them. CDR3 size: 15 residues. Germline CDR1 reads SGHTA; CDR2 reads FQGNSA. The CDR3 nucleotides are TGTGCCAGCAGCTTAGGGGGACTGGGGAATCAGCCCCAGCATTTT. Translated: CASSLGGLGNQPQHF.

The J gene is TRBJ1-1, the V gene TRBV12-3 or TRBV12-4; 10 bases are a match to TRBD1. The CDR3 contains 12 residues. Unmatched junction bases numbered 4, after V lost 10 bases and J lost 5 bases. The DNA for the CDR3 is TGTGCCACCGGGACAGGGGAAACTGAAGCTTTCTTT. It specifies CATGTGETEAFF.

This chain links TRBV7-2 with TRBJ2-1; perhaps TRBD2 as D (6 bases). Germline values: CDR1 SGHTA, CDR2 FQGNSA. The CDR3 loop spans 14 amino acids. V was cut by 1 base and J by 15 bases, with 19 bases left in between. CDR3: CASSLGPSENVLFF. The CDR3 DNA follows: TGTGCCAGCAGCTTAGGGCCTAGCGAGAACGTTTTGTTCTTC.

This sequence joins TRBV28 and TRBJ2-5; D call uncertain. The V and J ends lost 2 bases and 5 bases respectively, with 18 bases between them. Germline loops: CDR1 MDHEN, CDR2 SYDVKM. The CDR3 has 16 residues. The CDR3 DNA is TGTGCCAGCAGTTTAGGCCTACAACGGGTGGTGGAGACCCAGTACTTC. This sequence encodes CASSLGLQRVVETQYF.

The J gene is TRBJ1-4, the V gene TRBV28, with 8 bases lining up with TRBD1. CDR1 and CDR2 from the germline V gene are MDHEN and SYDVKM. CDR3 length equals 15 residues. Germline trimming cut 3 bases from V and 8 bases from J; bases unmatched to any gene: 8. CDR3 sequence (DNA): TGTGCCAGCAGTTTCGGGCAGGGGGCGGTGGAAAAACTGTTTTTT. Translated: CASSFGQGAVEKLFF.

This chain connects TRBV19 to TRBJ2-2; maybe TRBD2 (5 bases). V was trimmed by 10 bases and J by 2 bases, leaving 11 bases between them. The length of the CDR3 is 13 residues. Looked up from germline, CDR1 is LNHDA and CDR2 is SQIVND (reference sequence). This CDR3 is CATLTTNTGELFF. In nucleotides, the CDR3 is TGTGCCACCTTGACTACCAACACCGGGGAGCTGTTTTTT.

This clone was detected only a few times. The rearrangement links TRBV30 to TRBJ2-7, with D possibly TRBD2 on 7 matching bases. This CDR3 spans 16 amino acids. Germline V CDR1 and CDR2: GTSNPN, SVGIG (reference sequence). Trimming cost V 4 bases and J 1 base, with 20 bases left between them. The chain's CDR3 is CAWTRAWGGASYEQYF. In DNA, the CDR3 is TGTGCCTGGACCCGTGCTTGGGGGGGCGCGTCCTACGAGCAGTACTTC.